Listed below are T cell receptor beta chains from one sample, sequenced in a study of cytomegalovirus exposure and HLA in healthy donors. The method was immunoSEQ multiplex PCR; TCRdb's version includes in-frame clones alone and lacks a portion of them. In the table there are more than 45,000 clones, roughly 73% of which are singletons. The sample comprised PBMCs. The origin of the receptors is a woman between 40 and 55 years old in good health and CMV-seropositive. Both conserved end residues are part of each CDR3. The D gene is left open where the match is weak. Some rows have no size entry. The others give once, few or many, or a class for an expanded clone.

V gene	D gene	clone size	J gene	CDR3 DNA	CDR3 protein
TRBV7-3	-	-	TRBJ2-5	TGTGCCAGCAGCTTAATTGGCCAGCAAGAGACCCAGTACTTC	CASSLIGQQETQYF
TRBV7-9	-	-	TRBJ2-5	TGTGCCAGCAGCCGCCCCGGTGAAATCGAGACCCAGTACTTC	CASSRPGEIETQYF
TRBV6-1	-	-	TRBJ2-1	TGTGCCAGCAGTCTTGACAGCGCCCCTTACAATGAGCAGTTCTTC	CASSLDSAPYNEQFF
TRBV5-4	TRBD1	few	TRBJ1-4	TGTGCCAGCAGCTTGGCCATTGGACAGGGCCACAATGAAAAACTGTTTTTT	CASSLAIGQGHNEKLFF
TRBV6-4	-	-	TRBJ1-1	TGTGCCAGCAGTGTGGACAGCTCGAACACTGAAGCTTTCTTT	CASSVDSSNTEAFF
TRBV15	-	-	TRBJ1-6	TGTGCCACCAGCAGAGATCGAGGACAGAATTCACCCCTCCACTTT	CATSRDRGQNSPLHF
TRBV27	-	-	TRBJ1-1	TGTGCCAGCAGTTATGGACAGCCATTTGAAGCTTTCTTT	CASSYGQPFEAFF
TRBV5-4	-	-	TRBJ1-6	TGTGCCAGCAGCTTAGACAGTGTCTATAATTCACCCCTCCACTTT	CASSLDSVYNSPLHF
TRBV9	TRBD2	-	TRBJ2-3	TGTGCCAGCAGCGGGCGGGAGGGACAAGATACGCAGTATTTT	CASSGREGQDTQYF
TRBV29-1	TRBD2	-	TRBJ2-3	TGCAGCGTTGAGGAGCGGGGGAAACTACAAGATACGCAGTATTTT	CSVEERGKLQDTQYF
TRBV7-9	TRBD1	few	TRBJ1-5	TGTGCCAGCAGCTTGGGACAGGGTAATCAGCCCCAGCATTTT	CASSLGQGNQPQHF
TRBV5-1	TRBD2	-	TRBJ2-1	TGCGCCAGCAGCTCGGGACTAGCTATAGGGAACAATGAGCAGTTCTTC	CASSSGLAIGNNEQFF
TRBV27	-	-	TRBJ1-2	TGTGCCAGCAGTTTCGCGGGGGTGGACTATGGCTACACCTTC	CASSFAGVDYGYTF
TRBV7-9	TRBD1	-	TRBJ1-5	TGTGCCAGCAGCAGGACAGGGGTGGATCAGCCCCAGCATTTT	CASSRTGVDQPQHF
TRBV5-4	TRBD1	-	TRBJ1-6	TGTGCCAGCAGTCGAAGACAGGGGAATAATTCACCCCTCCACTTT	CASSRRQGNNSPLHF
TRBV20-1	-	-	TRBJ2-3	TGCACCCCGAGGAAAGATACGCAGTATTTT	CTPRKDTQYF
TRBV7-6	TRBD1	-	TRBJ2-7	TGTGCCAGCAGCTCAACGACAGGGGCCTACGAGCAGTACTTC	CASSSTTGAYEQYF
TRBV7-6	TRBD1	-	TRBJ1-1	TGTGCCAGCAGCTCACCGGGACAGGGCATCACTGAAGCTTTCTTT	CASSSPGQGITEAFF
TRBV30	-	-	TRBJ1-2	TGTGCCTGGAGTGTAAAGGGGATTAGTGGCTACACCTTC	CAWSVKGISGYTF
TRBV27	-	-	TRBJ1-2	TGTGCCAGCAGTTTAAACAGGAACTATGGCTACACCTTC	CASSLNRNYGYTF
TRBV27	-	few	TRBJ2-7	TGTGCCAGCAGTTTAACCGGACAGTACGAGCAGTACTTC	CASSLTGQYEQYF
TRBV4-2	TRBD1	-	TRBJ2-7	TGTGCCAGCAGCCAGCGGACAGGGAACGAGCAGTACTTC	CASSQRTGNEQYF
TRBV6-1	TRBD2	-	TRBJ2-1	TGTGCCAGCGTGGGACTAGCGAAGGTAATCGGTCAGTTCTTC	CASVGLAKVIGQFF
TRBV18	-	-	TRBJ2-1	TGTGCCAGCTCACCACTAACAGCCACGACGGGGAATGAGCAGTTCTTC	CASSPLTATTGNEQFF
TRBV5-4	TRBD1	-	TRBJ2-5	TGTGCCAGCAGCGGTGGGACAGTCGGGTGGGAGACCCAGTACTTC	CASSGGTVGWETQYF
TRBV6-5	TRBD1	-	TRBJ2-7	TGTGCCAGCAGTTACTCGTGGACAGGGACCTACGAGCAGTACTTC	CASSYSWTGTYEQYF
TRBV28	-	once	TRBJ2-7	TGTGCCAGCAGTGTCAGGGGCTACGAGCAGTACTTC	CASSVRGYEQYF
TRBV30	-	-	TRBJ2-2	TGTGCCTGGAGTGTACTGGACAGAGGTCCCAACGGGGAGCTGTTTTTT	CAWSVLDRGPNGELFF
TRBV19	-	once	TRBJ2-3	TGTGCCAGTAGAAGGACACCCTGGGATACGCAGTATTTT	CASRRTPWDTQYF
TRBV9	TRBD2	-	TRBJ2-1	TGTGCCAGTGCAACAAGCGGGGGGAGTAGCAATGAGCAGTTCTTC	CASATSGGSSNEQFF
TRBV19	-	-	TRBJ1-2	TGTGCCAGTACACTTTCGCGGCTTGGAGGCTACACCTTC	CASTLSRLGGYTF
TRBV9	TRBD2	-	TRBJ2-3	TGTGCCAGCAGCCAAGGGGCGGGGGGAACAGATACGCAGTATTTT	CASSQGAGGTDTQYF
TRBV4-2	-	-	TRBJ2-7	TGTGCCAGCAGCCAAGATACCTCTGTCGGCGAGCAGTACTTC	CASSQDTSVGEQYF
TRBV27	-	once	TRBJ2-3	TGTGCCAGCAGTTTATTGGCCCCAGATACGCAGTATTTT	CASSLLAPDTQYF
TRBV27	-	-	TRBJ1-5	TGTGCCAGCAGTCCTTATAGCAATCAGCCCCAGCATTTT	CASSPYSNQPQHF
TRBV28	-	-	TRBJ1-5	TGTGCCAGCAGTCCCCGGCAGGGCCCTAATCAGCCCCAGCATTTT	CASSPRQGPNQPQHF
TRBV9	TRBD2	-	TRBJ2-1	TGTGCCAGCAGCGCACTAGCGGGGGACCACAATGAGCAGTTCTTC	CASSALAGDHNEQFF
TRBV5-1	TRBD1	-	TRBJ2-5	TGCGCCAGCAGCTTGGGGTCGGGACAGGGGGAAGAGCAGTACTTC	CASSLGSGQGEEQYF
TRBV6-1	-	-	TRBJ1-5	TGTGCCAGCATCAAGGAGGGCAATCAGCCCCAGCATTTT	CASIKEGNQPQHF
TRBV18	TRBD1	-	TRBJ1-5	TGTGCCAGCTCGCGCACCGGGACAGAGGATCAGCCCCAGCATTTT	CASSRTGTEDQPQHF
TRBV9	TRBD2	-	TRBJ2-1	TGTGCCAGCAGCGGCGGGGGGTCCTACAATGAGCAGTTCTTC	CASSGGGSYNEQFF
TRBV2	-	-	TRBJ1-2	TGTGCCAGCAGTGAAGCGCTTCTGATTGGCGGGTATGGCTACACCTTC	CASSEALLIGGYGYTF
TRBV7-8	TRBD1	-	TRBJ1-4	TGTGCCAGCAGAAAAGCCACAGGGGGTCCTAATGAAAAACTGTTTTTT	CASRKATGGPNEKLFF
TRBV5-4	-	-	TRBJ2-3	TGTGCCAGCAGCTCAGAGCCCCAGGGGGGTGAAGATACGCAGTATTTT	CASSSEPQGGEDTQYF
TRBV6-4	-	few	TRBJ1-6	TGTGCCAGGGAGGACGCCGTGCCCCTCCACTTT	CAREDAVPLHF
TRBV10-3	TRBD2	-	TRBJ2-3	TGTGCCACCAGCCCGGGACTAGCAACAGATACGCAGTATTTT	CATSPGLATDTQYF
TRBV5-1	-	-	TRBJ2-3	TGCGGTAGAATCTCGTCAGATACGCAGTATTTT	CGRISSDTQYF
TRBV10-3	TRBD1	-	TRBJ2-7	TGTGCCATCAGTGATCCCAGGGGGCTCTACGAGCAGTACTTC	CAISDPRGLYEQYF
TRBV25-1	-	-	TRBJ2-7	TGTGCCAGCAGTGGGCTTTCCTACGAGCAGTACTTC	CASSGLSYEQYF
TRBV30	-	-	TRBJ1-6	TGTGCCTGGAGTGTTTACGACAGCTCCTATAATTCACCCCTCCACTTT	CAWSVYDSSYNSPLHF
TRBV28	-	-	TRBJ2-7	TGTGCCAGCAGTCACCTTCGGGGTAGCTCCTACGAGCAGTACTTC	CASSHLRGSSYEQYF
TRBV7-2	TRBD2	few	TRBJ2-3	TGTGCCAGCAGCCAGGAACTAGCGGGCACAGATACGCAGTATTTT	CASSQELAGTDTQYF
TRBV7-7	TRBD2	-	TRBJ2-5	TGTGCCAGCAGCCGCACGGGGGGGCTTGGTGAGACCCAGTACTTC	CASSRTGGLGETQYF
TRBV7-9	-	-	TRBJ2-2	TGTGCCAGCAGCCTCACGACGGATAGCGGGAACACCGGGGAGCTGTTTTTT	CASSLTTDSGNTGELFF
TRBV4-2	-	few	TRBJ2-2	TGTGCCAGCAGCCAGACACGGACAGACACCGGGGAGCTGTTTTTT	CASSQTRTDTGELFF
TRBV4-3	-	-	TRBJ2-3	TGCGCCAGCAGCCAAGATCGGGAGAGCACAGATACGCAGTATTTT	CASSQDRESTDTQYF
TRBV27	-	-	TRBJ1-6	TGTGCCAGCAGCCTTAATCTCGATTCACCCCTCCACTTT	CASSLNLDSPLHF